The clone carrying this T cell receptor beta chain was detected once. V lost 5 bases to trimming and J lost 2 bases, with 15 bases between them. The CDR3 covers 15 residues. Per germline, CDR1 SGHTA and CDR2 FQGNSA. This record comes from a study of cytomegalovirus exposure and HLA in healthy donors. Study context: Sequencing of roughly 180 million T cells in an earlier analysis found 120 million or so unique TCR beta sequences.

Primers: 60 Vbeta forward and 13 Jbeta reverse. Profiled with immunoSEQ multiplex PCR; TCRdb holds only in-frame clones, not every one. The profile shows around 120,000 clones, approximately 80% of them singletons. The receptor comes from a male donor in good health and CMV-seropositive. The chain has TRBV7-2 and TRBJ2-5; the D gene is possibly TRBD1 (6 bases). The sample was PBMCs. CDR3 sequence: CASSPSRGRQETQYF. CDR3 in DNA: TGTGCCAGCAGCCCATCCAGGGGCCGACAAGAGACCCAGTACTTC.